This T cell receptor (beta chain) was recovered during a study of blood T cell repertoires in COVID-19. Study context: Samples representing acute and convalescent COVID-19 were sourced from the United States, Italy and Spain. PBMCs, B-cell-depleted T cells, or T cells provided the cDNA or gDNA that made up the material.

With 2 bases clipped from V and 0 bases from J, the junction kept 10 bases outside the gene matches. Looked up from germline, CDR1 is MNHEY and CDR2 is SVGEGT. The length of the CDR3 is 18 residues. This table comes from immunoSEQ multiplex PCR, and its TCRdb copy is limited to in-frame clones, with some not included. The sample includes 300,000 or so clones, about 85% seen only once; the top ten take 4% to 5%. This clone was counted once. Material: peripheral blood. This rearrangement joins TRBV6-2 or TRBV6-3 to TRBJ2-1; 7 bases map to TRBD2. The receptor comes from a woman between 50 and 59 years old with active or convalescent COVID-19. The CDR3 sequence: CASSYVLADPSSYNEQFF. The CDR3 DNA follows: TGTGCCAGCAGTTACGTGCTAGCGGACCCAAGCTCCTACAATGAGCAGTTCTTC.